This T cell receptor (beta chain) came from a study of cytomegalovirus exposure and HLA in healthy donors. With 60 Vbeta and 13 Jbeta primers, the PCR was carried out. Sequencing used immunoSEQ multiplex PCR; TCRdb keeps in-frame clones, though not all of them. This repertoire includes over 100,000 clones. This CDR3 comprises 17 residues. Trimming removed 3 bases from V and 10 bases from J; junction bases left unmatched: 16. Germline CDR1 SGHRS, CDR2 YFSETQ. Concerning this clone itself: Its antigen is undetermined.

Regarding the study as a whole: Later analysis associated a missense DCLRE1C variant with TCR beta V- and J-gene trimming. Listed as cytomegalovirus-associated were 150 or so TCR beta chains. Compared with the approximately 680-donor mean, an Asian-associated ancestry cluster reportedly had fewer N-insertions, according to a later analysis. From TCR beta sequences, most subjects' HLA-A and HLA-B alleles were reportedly predicted accurately.

The TCR originated in a man in his thirties or forties in good health and CMV-seronegative. The sample consisted of PBMCs. This chain uses TRBV5-1 with TRBJ2-1; TRBD2 matches at 10 bases. The CDR3 DNA is TGCGCCAGCAGCTCCCCAGCGGGGGGGCCTTCCGAAAGGGAGCAGTTCTTC. Translating it yields CASSSPAGGPSEREQFF.